These T cell receptor beta chains were read from a single sample in a study of shared clonotypes between healthy human individuals. Generated by immunoSEQ multiplex PCR, the TCRdb table keeps only in-frame clones and is missing some. The sample holds approximately 2,000,000 clones, roughly 92% seen once. The sequenced sample was naive CD4+ T cells from PBMCs. Receptors originate from a man between 18 and 29 years old in good health. Some clones in this sample may be carry-over from other donors' samples. Each CDR3 is given with its conserved first and last residue. A D gene is named only where the DNA matches it firmly. The listing skips clone size in some rows; elsewhere it reads once, few, many or a size class.

D gene: NA
clone size: NA
J gene: TRBJ2-7
V gene: TRBV9
CDR3 protein: CASSVETGGSYEQYF
CDR3 DNA: TGTGCCAGCAGCGTAGAAACAGGCGGCTCCTACGAGCAGTACTTC

D gene: TRBD1
clone size: NA
J gene: TRBJ1-5
V gene: TRBV5-1
CDR3 protein: CASSLAGQHQPQHF
CDR3 DNA: TGCGCCAGCAGCTTGGCGGGACAGCATCAGCCCCAGCATTTT

D gene: TRBD1
clone size: once
J gene: TRBJ2-3
V gene: TRBV18
CDR3 protein: CASSPRDRRTDTQYF
CDR3 DNA: TGTGCCAGCTCGCCCCGGGACAGGCGCACAGATACGCAGTATTTT

D gene: NA
clone size: NA
J gene: TRBJ2-7
V gene: TRBV6-1
CDR3 protein: CASSGGLYGVHYEQYF
CDR3 DNA: TGTGCCAGCAGTGGGGGTTTATACGGGGTTCACTACGAGCAGTACTTC

D gene: NA
clone size: NA
J gene: TRBJ2-3
V gene: TRBV19
CDR3 protein: CATYRGGRSPSTDTQYF
CDR3 DNA: TGTGCCACATATCGGGGCGGGCGAAGTCCTAGCACAGATACGCAGTATTTT

D gene: NA
clone size: NA
J gene: TRBJ1-2
V gene: TRBV7-3
CDR3 protein: CASSSHRSPNYGYTF
CDR3 DNA: TGTGCCAGCAGCTCCCACAGGAGCCCAAACTATGGCTACACCTTC

D gene: NA
clone size: NA
J gene: TRBJ1-4
V gene: TRBV28
CDR3 protein: CASSFPGRTNEKLFF
CDR3 DNA: TGTGCCAGCAGTTTTCCAGGGCGGACTAATGAAAAACTGTTTTTT

D gene: TRBD2
clone size: once
J gene: TRBJ2-1
V gene: TRBV10-3
CDR3 protein: CATTRLAGGDNEQFF
CDR3 DNA: TGTGCCACCACCCGACTAGCGGGAGGGGACAATGAGCAGTTCTTC

D gene: TRBD2
clone size: NA
J gene: TRBJ2-7
V gene: TRBV11-2
CDR3 protein: CASSLGGSSYEQYF
CDR3 DNA: TGTGCCAGCAGCTTAGGCGGGAGCTCCTACGAGCAGTACTTC

D gene: NA
clone size: NA
J gene: TRBJ2-6
V gene: TRBV10-3
CDR3 protein: CAISDFLPGANVLTF
CDR3 DNA: TGTGCCATCAGTGACTTCCTCCCTGGGGCCAACGTCCTGACTTTC

D gene: TRBD1
clone size: NA
J gene: TRBJ2-7
V gene: TRBV11-2
CDR3 protein: CASSLDLDRAKQYF
CDR3 DNA: TGTGCCAGCAGCTTAGATTTGGACAGGGCTAAGCAGTACTTC

D gene: NA
clone size: NA
J gene: TRBJ2-2
V gene: TRBV5-1
CDR3 protein: CASSLRTDLNTGELFF
CDR3 DNA: TGCGCCAGCAGCTTAAGGACGGACTTGAACACCGGGGAGCTGTTTTTT